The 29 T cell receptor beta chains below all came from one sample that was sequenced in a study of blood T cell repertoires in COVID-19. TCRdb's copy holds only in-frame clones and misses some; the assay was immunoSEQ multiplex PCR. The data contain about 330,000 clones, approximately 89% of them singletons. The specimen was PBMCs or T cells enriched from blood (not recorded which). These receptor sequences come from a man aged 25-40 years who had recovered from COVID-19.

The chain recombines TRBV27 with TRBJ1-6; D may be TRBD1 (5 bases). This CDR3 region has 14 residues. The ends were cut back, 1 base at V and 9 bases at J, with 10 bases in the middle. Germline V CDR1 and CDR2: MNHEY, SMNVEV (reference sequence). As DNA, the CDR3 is TGTGCCAGCAGTTTATACGGGGGAAGTTCACCCCTCCACTTT. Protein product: CASSLYGGSSPLHF.

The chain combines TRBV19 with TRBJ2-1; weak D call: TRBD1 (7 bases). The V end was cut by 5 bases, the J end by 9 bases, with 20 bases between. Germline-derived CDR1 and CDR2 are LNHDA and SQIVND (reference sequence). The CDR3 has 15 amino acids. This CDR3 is CASSVQKGGGSEQFF. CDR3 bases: TGTGCCAGTAGTGTCCAGAAAGGAGGGGGCAGTGAGCAGTTCTTC.

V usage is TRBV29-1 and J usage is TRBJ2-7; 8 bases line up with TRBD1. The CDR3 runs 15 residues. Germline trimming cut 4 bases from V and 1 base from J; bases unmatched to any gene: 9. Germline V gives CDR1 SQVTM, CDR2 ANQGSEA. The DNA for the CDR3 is TGCAGCGTTGTAACAGGGGGATTTGGGTCCTACGAGCAGTACTTC. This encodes CSVVTGGFGSYEQYF.

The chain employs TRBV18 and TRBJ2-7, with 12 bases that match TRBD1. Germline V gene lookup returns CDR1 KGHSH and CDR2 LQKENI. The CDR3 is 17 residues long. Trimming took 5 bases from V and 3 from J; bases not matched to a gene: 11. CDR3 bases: TGTGCCAGCTCATTTAACGTCGGGACAGGGGGCTTCTACGAGCAGTACTTC. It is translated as CASSFNVGTGGFYEQYF.

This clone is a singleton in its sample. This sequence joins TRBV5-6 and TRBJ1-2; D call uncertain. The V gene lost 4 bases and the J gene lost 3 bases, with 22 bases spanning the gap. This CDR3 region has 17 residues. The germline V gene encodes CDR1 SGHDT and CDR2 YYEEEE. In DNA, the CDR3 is TGTGCCAGCAGCCCCGGACCTTCGGAGGTAGTTGACTATGGCTACACCTTC. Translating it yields CASSPGPSEVVDYGYTF.

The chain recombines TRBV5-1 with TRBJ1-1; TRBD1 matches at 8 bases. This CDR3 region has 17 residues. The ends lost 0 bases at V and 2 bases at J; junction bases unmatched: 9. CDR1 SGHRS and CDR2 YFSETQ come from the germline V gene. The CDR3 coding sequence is TGCGCCAGCAGCTTGGCGTTAGAAGGGACAGGAAACACTGAAGCTTTCTTT. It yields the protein CASSLALEGTGNTEAFF.

CDR3 nucleotide sequence: TGTGCCAGCCGGCAGGGGCTTAGCTATGGCTACACCTTC. The encoded protein is CASRQGLSYGYTF. This sequence joins TRBV6-5 and TRBJ1-2; D perhaps matches TRBD1 (6 bases). There are 13 residues in the CDR3. V was clipped by 8 bases and J by 4 bases, with 14 bases between them. Germline CDR1 reads MNHEY; CDR2 reads SVGAGI.

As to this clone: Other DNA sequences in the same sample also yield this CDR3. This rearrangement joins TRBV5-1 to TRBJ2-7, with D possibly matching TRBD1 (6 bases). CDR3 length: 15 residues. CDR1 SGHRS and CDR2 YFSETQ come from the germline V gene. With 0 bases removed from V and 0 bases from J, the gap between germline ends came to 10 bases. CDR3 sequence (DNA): TGCGCCAGCAGCTTGGGCCAGGGGTCCTCCTACGAGCAGTACTTC. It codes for CASSLGQGSSYEQYF.

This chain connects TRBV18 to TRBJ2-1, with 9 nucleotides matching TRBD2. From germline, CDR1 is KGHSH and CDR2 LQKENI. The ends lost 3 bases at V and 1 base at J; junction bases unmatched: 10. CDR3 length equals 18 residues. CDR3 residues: CASSPGLAGPSSYNEQFF. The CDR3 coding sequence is TGTGCCAGCTCACCTGGCCTAGCGGGGCCCAGTTCCTACAATGAGCAGTTCTTC.

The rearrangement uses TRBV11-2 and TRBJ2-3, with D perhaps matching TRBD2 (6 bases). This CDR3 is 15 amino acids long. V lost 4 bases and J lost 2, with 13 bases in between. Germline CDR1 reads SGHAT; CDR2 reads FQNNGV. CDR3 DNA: TGTGCCAGCAGCTCCCCCGGAGGGGCCACAGATACGCAGTATTTT. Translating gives CASSSPGGATDTQYF.

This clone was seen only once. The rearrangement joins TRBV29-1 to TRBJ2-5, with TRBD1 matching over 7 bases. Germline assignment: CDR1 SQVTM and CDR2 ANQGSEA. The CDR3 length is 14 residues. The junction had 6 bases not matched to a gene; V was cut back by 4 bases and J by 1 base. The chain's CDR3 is CSVVEGALQETQYF. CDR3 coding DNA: TGCAGCGTTGTTGAGGGGGCCCTCCAAGAGACCCAGTACTTC.

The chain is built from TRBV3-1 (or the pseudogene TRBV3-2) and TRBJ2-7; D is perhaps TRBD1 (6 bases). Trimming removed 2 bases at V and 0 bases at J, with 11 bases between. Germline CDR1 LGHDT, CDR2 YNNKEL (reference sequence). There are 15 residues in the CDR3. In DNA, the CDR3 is TGTGCCAGCAGCCAACAACAGGGTCTCTCCTACGAGCAGTACTTC. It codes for CASSQQQGLSYEQYF.

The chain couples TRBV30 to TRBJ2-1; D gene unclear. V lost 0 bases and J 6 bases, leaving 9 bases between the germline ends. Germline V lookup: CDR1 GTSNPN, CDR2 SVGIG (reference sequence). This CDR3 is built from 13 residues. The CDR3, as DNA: TGTGCCTGGAGTGTCGGGTTGGTCAATGAGCAGTTCTTC. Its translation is CAWSVGLVNEQFF. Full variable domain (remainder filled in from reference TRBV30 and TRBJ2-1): SQTIHQWPATLVQPVGSPLSLECTVEGTSNPNLYWYRQAAGRGLQLLFYSVGIGQISSEVPQNLSASRPQDRQFILSSKKLLLSDSGFYLCAWSVGLVNEQFFGPGTRLTVL.

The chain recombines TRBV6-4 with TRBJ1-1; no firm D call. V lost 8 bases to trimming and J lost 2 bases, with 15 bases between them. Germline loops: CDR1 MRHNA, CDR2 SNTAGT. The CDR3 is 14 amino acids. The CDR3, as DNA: TGTGCCAGCCCCCGGGTGGGGAGAAACACTGAAGCTTTCTTT. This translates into CASPRVGRNTEAFF.

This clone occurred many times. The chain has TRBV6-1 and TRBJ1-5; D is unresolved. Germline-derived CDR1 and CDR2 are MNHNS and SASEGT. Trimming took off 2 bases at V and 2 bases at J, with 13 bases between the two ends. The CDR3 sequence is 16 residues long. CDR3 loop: CASSESAGSGNQPQHF. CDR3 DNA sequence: TGTGCCAGCAGTGAATCGGCGGGATCGGGCAATCAGCCCCAGCATTTT.

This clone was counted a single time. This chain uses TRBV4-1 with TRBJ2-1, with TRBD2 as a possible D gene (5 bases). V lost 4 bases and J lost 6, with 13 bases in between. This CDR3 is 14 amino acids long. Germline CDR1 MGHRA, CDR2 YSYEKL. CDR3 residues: CASSPSGAPNEQFF. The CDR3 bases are TGCGCCAGCAGCCCCAGCGGTGCCCCCAATGAGCAGTTCTTC.

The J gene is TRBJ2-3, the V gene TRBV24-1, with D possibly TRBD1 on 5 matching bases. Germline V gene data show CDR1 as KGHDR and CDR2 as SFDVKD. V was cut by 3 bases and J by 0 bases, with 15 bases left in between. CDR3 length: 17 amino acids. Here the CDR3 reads CATSDPPRATSTDTQYF. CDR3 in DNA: TGTGCCACCAGTGATCCCCCCAGGGCCACTAGCACAGATACGCAGTATTTT.

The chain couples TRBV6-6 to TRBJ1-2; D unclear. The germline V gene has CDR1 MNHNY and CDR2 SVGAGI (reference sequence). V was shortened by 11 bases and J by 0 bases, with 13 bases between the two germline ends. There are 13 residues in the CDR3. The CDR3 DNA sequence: TGTGCCTCCTCCCCCAGTACTAACTATGGCTACACCTTC. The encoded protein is CASSPSTNYGYTF.

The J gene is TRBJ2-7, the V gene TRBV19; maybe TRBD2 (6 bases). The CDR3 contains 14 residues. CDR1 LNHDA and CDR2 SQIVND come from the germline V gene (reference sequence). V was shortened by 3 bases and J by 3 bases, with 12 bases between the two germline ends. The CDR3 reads CASSMGGVYYEQYF. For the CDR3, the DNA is TGTGCCAGTAGTATGGGCGGGGTCTACTACGAGCAGTACTTC.

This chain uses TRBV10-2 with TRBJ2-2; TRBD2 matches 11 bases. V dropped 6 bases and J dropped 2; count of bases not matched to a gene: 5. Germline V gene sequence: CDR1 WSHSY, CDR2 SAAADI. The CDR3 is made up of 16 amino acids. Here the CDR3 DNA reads TGCGCCAGCAGATTAGCGGGGGGGCTAAACACCGGGGAGCTGTTTTTT. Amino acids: CASRLAGGLNTGELFF.

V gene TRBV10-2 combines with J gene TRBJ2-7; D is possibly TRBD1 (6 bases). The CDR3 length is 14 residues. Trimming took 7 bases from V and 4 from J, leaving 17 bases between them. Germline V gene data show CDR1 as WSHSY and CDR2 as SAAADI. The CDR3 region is CASNKQGMEYEQYF. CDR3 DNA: TGCGCCAGCAATAAGCAGGGGATGGAGTACGAGCAGTACTTC.

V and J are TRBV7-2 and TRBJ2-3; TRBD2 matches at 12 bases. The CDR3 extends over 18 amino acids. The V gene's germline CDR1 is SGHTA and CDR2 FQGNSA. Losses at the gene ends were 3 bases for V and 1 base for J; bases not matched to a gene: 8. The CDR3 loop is CASSFWLAGGDGTDTQYF. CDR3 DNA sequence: TGTGCCAGCAGCTTCTGGCTAGCGGGGGGGGACGGCACAGATACGCAGTATTTT.

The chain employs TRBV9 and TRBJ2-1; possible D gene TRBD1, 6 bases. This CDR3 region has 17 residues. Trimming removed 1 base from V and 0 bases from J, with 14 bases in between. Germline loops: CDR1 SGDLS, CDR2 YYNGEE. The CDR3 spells CASSVSFRGRSYNEQFF. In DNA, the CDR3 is TGTGCCAGCAGCGTAAGTTTCAGGGGTCGCTCCTACAATGAGCAGTTCTTC.

Here the CDR3 reads CASSQDLYTEAFF. The CDR3 region has the DNA TGTGCCAGCTCACAGGACTTGTACACTGAAGCTTTCTTT. The chain uses TRBV18 and TRBJ1-1; D is ambiguous. Germline loops: CDR1 KGHSH, CDR2 LQKENI. Trimming removed 4 bases from V and 3 bases from J, with 9 bases in between. This CDR3 is built from 13 residues. Full variable domain (outside the CDR3, taken from reference TRBV18 and TRBJ1-1): NAGVMQNPRHLVRRRGQEARLRCSPMKGHSHVYWYRQLPEEGLKFMVYLQKENIIDESGMPKERFSAEFPKEGPSILRIQQVVRGDSAAYFCASSQDLYTEAFFGQGTRLTVV.

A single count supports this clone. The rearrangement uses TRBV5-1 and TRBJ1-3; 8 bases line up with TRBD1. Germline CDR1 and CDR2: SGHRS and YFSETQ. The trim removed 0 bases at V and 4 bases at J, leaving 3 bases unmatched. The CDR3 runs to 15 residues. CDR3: CASSLGTGSGNTIYF. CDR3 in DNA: TGCGCCAGCAGCTTGGGGACAGGGTCCGGAAACACCATATATTTT.

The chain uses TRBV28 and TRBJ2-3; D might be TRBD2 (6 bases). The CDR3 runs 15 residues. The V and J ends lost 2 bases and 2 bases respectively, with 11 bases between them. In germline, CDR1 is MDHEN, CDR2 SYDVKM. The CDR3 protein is CASSLTRGDTDTQYF. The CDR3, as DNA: TGTGCCAGCAGTTTAACGCGGGGAGACACAGATACGCAGTATTTT.

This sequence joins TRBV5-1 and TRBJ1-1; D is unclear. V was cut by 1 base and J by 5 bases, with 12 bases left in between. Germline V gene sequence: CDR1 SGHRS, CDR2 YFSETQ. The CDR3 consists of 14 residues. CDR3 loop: CASSLSLQRTEAFF. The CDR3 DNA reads TGCGCCAGCAGCTTGAGCCTCCAGCGAACTGAAGCTTTCTTT.

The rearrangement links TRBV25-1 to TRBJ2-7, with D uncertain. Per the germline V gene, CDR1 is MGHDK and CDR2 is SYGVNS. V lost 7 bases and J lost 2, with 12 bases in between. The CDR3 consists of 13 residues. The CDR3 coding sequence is TGTGCCAGCACTCCAGGCCGCGCCTACGAGCAGTACTTC. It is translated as CASTPGRAYEQYF.

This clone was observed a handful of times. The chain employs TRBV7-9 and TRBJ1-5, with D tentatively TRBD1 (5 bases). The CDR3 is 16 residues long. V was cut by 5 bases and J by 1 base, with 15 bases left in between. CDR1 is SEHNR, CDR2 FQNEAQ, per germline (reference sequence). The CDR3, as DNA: TGTGCCAGCAGCCTGGGCTTGGGGGGGAGCAATCAGCCCCAGCATTTT. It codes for CASSLGLGGSNQPQHF.